Listed here are 8 T cell receptor beta chains from one sample, sequenced in a study of shared clonotypes between healthy human individuals (dated by TCRdb to 2018 to 2021). The method was the immunoSEQ multiplex PCR assay. TCRdb carries this immuneACCESS record with in-frame sequences only. Its versions omit some clonotypes, under half of them owing to an unresolved V gene in the studies checked, with the rest unexplained. A total of about 2.2 million clones appear in this sample, just under 95% of them only once. The ten largest clonotypes hold around 1.7% of the sample. For the CD8 naive samples, CD45RO-negative cells were positively selected for CCR7, yielding a CD45RA+CCR7+ population from which TemRA cells were excluded. The source material was naive CD8+ T cells from PBMCs. The cell subset or site label of this sample denotes: CD45RA+CCR7+. These receptors all come from a man younger than 30 in good health. Some clones in this sample may be carry-over from other donors' samples.

V gene TRBV5-8 combines with J gene TRBJ2-5; D possibly corresponds to TRBD2 (6 bases). The V gene lost 4 bases and the J gene lost 5 bases, with 18 bases spanning the gap. Germline V gene lookup returns CDR1 SGHTS and CDR2 YDEGEE. This CDR3 spans 15 amino acids. The CDR3 spells CASSTYGTPGETQYF. CDR3 nucleotide sequence: TGTGCCAGCAGCACTTACGGGACTCCGGGGGAGACCCAGTACTTC.

There are a few counts of this clone. The rearrangement links TRBV27 to TRBJ1-2; tentative D call: TRBD1 (5 bases). Germline-derived CDR1 and CDR2 are MNHEY and SMNVEV (reference sequence). The CDR3 is 13 amino acids. Trimming pared 6 bases from V and 5 bases from J, leaving 13 bases between. Here the CDR3 reads CASSEGLAYGYTF. The CDR3 bases are TGTGCCAGCAGCGAGGGACTGGCATATGGCTACACCTTC.

The chain links TRBV7-8 to TRBJ2-1; 7 bases agree with TRBD1. The V gene's germline CDR1 is SGHVS and CDR2 FQNEAQ. V lost 3 bases to trimming and J lost 0 bases; unmatched junction nucleotides: 8. This CDR3 contains 17 residues. Here the CDR3 DNA reads TGTGCCAGCAGCTTCCCAGCCGGGACAGCCTCCTACAATGAGCAGTTCTTC. This codes for CASSFPAGTASYNEQFF.

This chain uses TRBV27 with TRBJ1-2; no reliable D call. V lost 8 bases to trimming and J lost 5 bases, with 15 bases between them. The CDR3 has 13 amino acids. CDR1 MNHEY and CDR2 SMNVEV come from the germline V gene (reference sequence). As DNA, the CDR3 is TGTGCCAGCGGGCCGGGAGTAAATTATGGCTACACCTTC. Encoded protein: CASGPGVNYGYTF.

The chain combines TRBV30 with TRBJ2-7; D is possibly TRBD2 (6 bases). CDR1 is GTSNPN and CDR2 is SVGIG in the germline V gene (reference sequence). There are 14 residues in the CDR3. The CDR3 bases are TGTGCGCTGTTGCGGGATTACGTCTCCTACGAGCAGTACTTC. Encoded protein: CALLRDYVSYEQYF.

In this sample, this clone turned up a few times. The chain is built from TRBV7-9 and TRBJ2-7; D perhaps matches TRBD2 (5 bases). V was cut by 5 bases and J by 0 bases, with 8 bases left in between. Germline V gene data show CDR1 as SEHNR and CDR2 as FQNEAQ (reference sequence). The CDR3 spans 13 residues. CDR3 DNA sequence: TGTGCCAGCAGCCACGGGAACTCCTACGAGCAGTACTTC. Encoded protein: CASSHGNSYEQYF.

The V call is TRBV28, the J call TRBJ2-5, with no clear D. The germline V gene has CDR1 MDHEN and CDR2 SYDVKM. This CDR3 comprises 14 residues. Trimming removed 4 bases at V and 4 bases at J, with 13 bases between. The CDR3 loop is CASSSTWPRETQYF. The CDR3 DNA follows: TGTGCCAGCAGTTCGACCTGGCCCCGAGAGACCCAGTACTTC. The full variable domain, rest sourced from reference TRBV28 and TRBJ2-5, is DVKVTQSSRYLVKRTGEKVFLECVQDMDHENMFWYRQDPGLGLRLIYFSYDVKMKEKGDIPEGYSVSREKKERFSLILESASTNQTSMYLCASSSTWPRETQYFGPGTRLLVL.

This clone was recorded once. The chain has TRBV27 and TRBJ1-5, with D possibly TRBD1 on 5 matching bases. This CDR3 contains 16 residues. The V and J ends lost 3 bases and 10 bases respectively, with 22 bases between them. From germline, CDR1 is MNHEY and CDR2 SMNVEV (reference sequence). Written as DNA, the CDR3 is TGTGCCAGCAGTTTCTACCCGGGGGTGGCCGCCGGACCCCAGCATTTT. Amino acids: CASSFYPGVAAGPQHF.